What follows are 4 T cell receptor beta chains derived from one specimen sequenced in a study of post-analysis software for immune sequencing data. Unique molecular identifiers were carried by the TCR beta cDNA libraries. TCRdb fed the PCR reads into MiXCR, producing one record per CDR3 protein. The sample contains fewer than 850,000 distinct CDR3 sequences, 25% to 30% of which appear only once. Findings and caveats of the study: Controls had lower frequencies than patients of a handful of TRBV segments, which included TRBV5-6, TRBV5-1 and TRBV20-1.

Their recognized antigens are unknown. Sequencing was carried out using blood. The receptors here all came from a girl aged 10 to 17 with multiple sclerosis.

The chain carries TRBV7-2 and TRBJ2-3; 12 nucleotides line up with TRBD2. Germline CDR1 reads SGHTA; CDR2 reads FQGNSA. The CDR3 totals 14 residues. V shed 5 bases and J 14 bases; nucleotides not matched to a gene: 11. The CDR3 coding sequence is TGTGCCAGCAGCCTCGGACTAGCGGGGCCCCCCAGGTATTTT. Protein sequence: CASSLGLAGPPRYF.

V is TRBV20-1 and J is TRBJ1-5, with D perhaps matching TRBD1 (5 bases). This CDR3 contains 13 residues. Trimming cost V 6 bases and J 5 bases, with 14 bases left between them. Germline assignment: CDR1 DFQATT and CDR2 SNEGSKA (reference sequence). CDR3: CSAKRRGDQPQHF. The CDR3 DNA sequence: TGCAGTGCCAAACGGAGAGGGGATCAGCCCCAGCATTTT.

This clonotype appeared a few times. The rearrangement links TRBV20-1 to TRBJ2-5; D is perhaps TRBD2 (7 bases). Trimming left V 5 bases short and J 2 bases short, with 21 bases between. CDR1 and CDR2 (germline): DFQATT, SNEGSKA (reference sequence). This CDR3 has 16 amino acids. In nucleotides, the CDR3 is TGCAGTGCTCGCCCTAAAGGGGGGGCCAGGCAAGAGACCCAGTACTTC. Translation: CSARPKGGARQETQYF.

Only a few counts were recorded for this clonotype. The chain combines TRBV20-1 with TRBJ2-5; 10 nucleotides match TRBD2. The CDR3 is 14 residues long. The junction had 4 bases not matched to a gene; V was cut back by 4 bases and J by 2 bases. The germline gives CDR1 DFQATT, CDR2 SNEGSKA (reference sequence). The CDR3, as DNA: TGCAGTGCTAAAACACTAGCGGGGCAAGAGACCCAGTACTTC. This translates into CSAKTLAGQETQYF.